The 18 T cell receptor beta chains below come from one sample, sequenced in a study of technical replicates of blood from several donors. Data came from immunoSEQ multiplex PCR; TCRdb stores just in-frame clones and leaves some out. The sample yields tens of thousands of clones, about 90% seen once. The sequencing input was T cells isolated from PBMCs. These receptors were taken from a human donor in good health.

This clone has only one observation. This chain uses TRBV6-1 with TRBJ2-7; 7 positions agree with TRBD2. Germline CDR1 MNHNS, CDR2 SASEGT. The CDR3 is 15 amino acids. Trimming cost V 2 bases and J 4 bases; bases outside gene matches: 8. The CDR3 protein is CASSEWASGLYEQYF. The CDR3 DNA reads as TGTGCCAGCAGTGAATGGGCTAGCGGTTTGTACGAGCAGTACTTC.

The chain uses TRBV5-1 and TRBJ2-3; 13 bases match TRBD2. This CDR3 is built from 18 residues. CDR1 SGHRS and CDR2 YFSETQ come from the germline V gene. J lost 3 bases, V lost 4 bases, and 11 bases had no gene match. Written as DNA, the CDR3 is TGCGCCAGCAGCCCCCTTTTGGGACTAGCGGGGTCTACAGATACGCAGTATTTT. Translating gives CASSPLLGLAGSTDTQYF.

V usage is TRBV5-1 and J usage is TRBJ2-7; 7 bases are shared with TRBD1. Germline trimming cut 0 bases from V and 3 bases from J; bases unmatched to any gene: 3. Germline CDR1 and CDR2: SGHRS and YFSETQ. There are 14 residues in the CDR3. The CDR3 bases are TGCGCCAGCAGCTTGGGGACAGGAATCTACGAGCAGTACTTC. Amino acids: CASSLGTGIYEQYF.

The J gene is TRBJ2-2, the V gene TRBV4-1, with D hard to call. The germline gives CDR1 MGHRA, CDR2 YSYEKL. The CDR3 sequence is 16 residues long. The germline V and J ends were trimmed by 1 base and 5 bases, with 14 bases remaining between them. Written as DNA, the CDR3 is TGCGCCAGCAGCCAAGTCCCGGCAGGCTCGACCGGGGAGCTGTTTTTT. Translated: CASSQVPAGSTGELFF.

The chain is built from TRBV27 and TRBJ2-5; 10 bases align to TRBD2. Germline V gives CDR1 MNHEY, CDR2 SMNVEV (reference sequence). The CDR3 consists of 15 residues. V shed 4 bases and J 4 bases; nucleotides not matched to a gene: 6. CDR3 nucleotide sequence: TGTGCCAGCAGTTCCTGGACTAGCGGCCCAGAGACCCAGTACTTC. Its translation is CASSSWTSGPETQYF.

This sequence joins TRBV7-2 and TRBJ2-5; possibly TRBD1 for D (6 bases). V lost 4 bases to trimming and J lost 3 bases, with 15 bases between them. The CDR3 totals 15 residues. The V gene's germline CDR1 is SGHTA and CDR2 FQGNSA. CDR3 amino acids: CASSSRRDKKETQYF. The CDR3 nucleotides are TGTGCCAGCAGCTCACGCCGGGACAAAAAAGAGACCCAGTACTTC. The whole variable domain, remainder taken from reference TRBV7-2 and TRBJ2-5, is GAGVSQSPSNKVTEKGKDVELRCDPISGHTALYWYRQSLGQGLEFLIYFQGNSAPDKSGLPSDRFSAERTGGSVSTLTIQRTQQEDSAVYLCASSSRRDKKETQYFGPGTRLLVL.

V and J are TRBV7-9 and TRBJ2-1, with no clear D. The V end lost 5 bases, the J end lost 13 bases, and 15 bases lay between the germline ends. The CDR3 extends over 12 amino acids. In germline, CDR1 is SEHNR, CDR2 FQNEAQ (reference sequence). CDR3 nucleotides: TGTGCCAGCAGCCTACCTTATAACGAACAGTTCTTC. It encodes CASSLPYNEQFF.

This clone was counted only a few times. The CDR3 DNA follows: TGCGCCAGCAGCTTCCCTAGCGGGGTTACCGGGGAGCTGTTTTTT. Its protein is CASSFPSGVTGELFF. The V gene is TRBV10-1, the J gene TRBJ2-2; TRBD2 aligns across 9 bases. The CDR3 has 15 residues. The germline V gene encodes CDR1 WNHNN and CDR2 SYGVQD (reference sequence). Losses at the gene ends were 6 bases for V and 5 bases for J; bases not matched to a gene: 7.

The chain employs TRBV2 and TRBJ2-5; a weak D match, TRBD2 (5 bases). This CDR3 comprises 13 residues. The germline gives CDR1 SNHLY, CDR2 FYNNEI. Trimming took 6 bases from V and 1 from J, leaving 9 bases between them. For the CDR3, the DNA is TGTGCCAGCAGCCTCGAGGGCCAAGAGACCCAGTACTTC. Its protein product is CASSLEGQETQYF.

The chain recombines TRBV4-1 with TRBJ2-1; 9 bases are a match to TRBD2. The length of the CDR3 is 17 residues. CDR1 and CDR2 from the germline V gene are MGHRA and YSYEKL. V lost 0 bases to trimming and J lost 0 bases; unmatched junction nucleotides: 3. CDR3 coding DNA: TGCGCCAGCAGCCAAGAATCTAGCGGGAACTCCTACAATGAGCAGTTCTTC. Protein product: CASSQESSGNSYNEQFF.

The chain couples TRBV13 to TRBJ2-7, with 10 bases identical to TRBD2. The CDR3 loop spans 15 amino acids. V was pared by 5 bases and J by 7 bases, with 11 bases of the junction left unmatched. CDR1 PRHDT and CDR2 FYEKMQ come from the germline V gene (reference sequence). This chain's CDR3 is CASSSSGRAYGEQYF. CDR3 in DNA: TGTGCCAGCAGCAGCAGCGGGAGGGCCTATGGGGAGCAGTACTTC.

V gene TRBV5-4 combines with J gene TRBJ2-5; 9 bases map to TRBD2. This CDR3 has 16 amino acids. Germline CDR1 SGHNT, CDR2 YYREEE (reference sequence). Unmatched junction bases numbered 13, after V lost 5 bases and J lost 5 bases. CDR3 protein: CASSLFGRAGGETQYF. DNA of the CDR3: TGTGCCAGCAGTTTATTCGGCCGGGCGGGGGGGGAGACCCAGTACTTC.

This chain uses TRBV19 with TRBJ2-7, with D perhaps TRBD2 (6 bases). This CDR3 spans 15 amino acids. Between the trimmed V and J ends, which lost 8 bases and 2 bases, there was a span of 19 bases. Germline V gene lookup returns CDR1 LNHDA and CDR2 SQIVND (reference sequence). CDR3 sequence (DNA): TGTGCCAGTGGACCACTAAGCGGGCCAACCTACGAGCAGTACTTC. Its translation is CASGPLSGPTYEQYF.

For this clone: Because the CDR3's place on the DNA is in doubt, the DNA is left out and the CDR3 is given as listed by TCRdb. The V call is TRBV6-5, the J call TRBJ2-3; no DNA check was done on the table's D call, TRBD1. The CDR3 region is 15 residues in length, termini included. Germline CDR1 and CDR2: MNHEY and SVGAGI. The CDR3 protein is CASSSSTGVGDTQYF.

In its sample, this clone was seen once. V and J are TRBV5-6 and TRBJ1-5, with D possibly TRBD1 on 5 matching bases. Deletions cut 0 bases from V and 4 bases from J, with 8 bases between. Germline loops: CDR1 SGHDT, CDR2 YYEEEE. There are 14 residues in the CDR3. DNA for the CDR3: TGTGCCAGCAGCTTGGGACAGAGAAATCAGCCCCAGCATTTT. It encodes CASSLGQRNQPQHF.

The rearrangement uses TRBV5-4 and TRBJ2-3; the D gene is possibly TRBD2 (6 bases). Trimming left V 0 bases short and J 1 base short, with 12 bases between. This CDR3 has 16 residues. Germline V gene data show CDR1 as SGHNT and CDR2 as YYREEE (reference sequence). CDR3 sequence (DNA): TGTGCCAGCAGCTTGGACCCAACGGGGGGCACAGATACGCAGTATTTT. Translated, it gives CASSLDPTGGTDTQYF.

The chain has TRBV2 and TRBJ2-1, with a weak D call TRBD2 (5 bases). The V end lost 8 bases, the J end lost 3 bases, and 17 bases lay between the germline ends. Germline V gene data show CDR1 as SNHLY and CDR2 as FYNNEI. The CDR3 is 15 amino acids. The CDR3 DNA follows: TGTGCCAGCCACTCCACTAGTGGAGGCTACAATGAGCAGTTCTTC. Amino acid sequence: CASHSTSGGYNEQFF.

DNA of the CDR3: TGTGCCAGTACCACGGGACAGGGGGATTACAATGAGCAGTTCTTC. It translates to CASTTGQGDYNEQFF. The chain combines TRBV19 with TRBJ2-1, with TRBD1 identical over 11 bases. The CDR3 loop spans 15 amino acids. Germline assignment: CDR1 LNHDA and CDR2 SQIVND (reference sequence). J was trimmed by 4 bases and V by 7 bases; bases with no gene match: 6.